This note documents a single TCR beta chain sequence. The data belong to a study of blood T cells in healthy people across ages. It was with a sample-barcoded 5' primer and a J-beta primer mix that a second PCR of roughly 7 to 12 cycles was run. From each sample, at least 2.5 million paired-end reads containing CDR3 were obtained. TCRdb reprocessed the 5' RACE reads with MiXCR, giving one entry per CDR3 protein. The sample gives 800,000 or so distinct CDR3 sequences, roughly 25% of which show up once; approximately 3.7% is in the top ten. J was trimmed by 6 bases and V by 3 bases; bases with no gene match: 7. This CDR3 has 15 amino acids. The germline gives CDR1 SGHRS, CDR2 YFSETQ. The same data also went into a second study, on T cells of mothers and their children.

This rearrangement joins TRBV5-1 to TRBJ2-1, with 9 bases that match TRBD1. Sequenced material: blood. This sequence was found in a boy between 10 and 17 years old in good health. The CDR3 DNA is TGCGCCAGCAGCTCACAGGGGGCGGTGAGCAATGAGCAGTTCTTC. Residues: CASSSQGAVSNEQFF.